One and the same sample provided the 27 T cell receptor beta chains below, sequenced in a study of blood T cell repertoires in COVID-19. Sequencing was performed with immunoSEQ multiplex PCR; in TCRdb, only in-frame clones are kept and a portion is missing. The sample contains fewer than 600,000 clones, 85% to 90% of which appear only once. The sample consisted of peripheral blood. The receptors were gathered from a man younger than 35 with COVID-19, enrolled during active disease.

This chain uses TRBV27 with TRBJ1-1; 7 nucleotides line up with TRBD1. V was clipped by 7 bases and J by 7 bases; unmatched bases: 9. Per germline, CDR1 MNHEY and CDR2 SMNVEV (reference sequence). This CDR3 region has 13 residues. In DNA, the CDR3 is TGTGCCAGCATAACAGGGGATAGGGGTGAAGCTTTCTTT. This gives the protein CASITGDRGEAFF.

The chain uses TRBV2 and TRBJ2-1; a possible D gene is TRBD1 (7 bases). The V and J ends lost 8 bases and 3 bases respectively, with 14 bases between them. From germline, CDR1 is SNHLY and CDR2 FYNNEI. The CDR3 consists of 14 residues. CDR3 sequence reads: CASYRQGGYNEQFF. In DNA form, the CDR3 reads TGTGCCAGCTACCGACAGGGAGGCTACAATGAGCAGTTCTTC. The full variable domain, rest sourced from reference TRBV2 and TRBJ2-1, is EPEVTQTPSHQVTQMGQEVILRCVPISNHLYFYWYRQILGQKVEFLVSFYNNEISEKSEIFDDQFSVERPDGSNFTLKIRSTKLEDSAMYFCASYRQGGYNEQFFGPGTRLTVL.

In regard to this clone: Other nucleotide sequences in the sample specify the same CDR3. J is TRBJ2-3 and V is TRBV6-5; a possible D gene is TRBD1 (6 bases). Germline values: CDR1 MNHEY, CDR2 SVGAGI. The CDR3 runs 14 residues. V was pared by 6 bases and J by 2 bases, with 12 bases between. The CDR3: CASRQGLYTDTQYF. DNA of the CDR3: TGTGCCAGCAGACAGGGTCTCTACACAGATACGCAGTATTTT.

This chain uses TRBV9 with TRBJ2-3; TRBD2 is a possible D gene (5 bases). The germline gives CDR1 SGDLS, CDR2 YYNGEE. The CDR3 extends over 16 amino acids. The V gene lost 5 bases and the J gene lost 2 bases, with 18 bases spanning the gap. CDR3 bases: TGTGCCAGCAGTGCTTCGGCGGGTTCTCCCACAGATACGCAGTATTTT. It is translated as CASSASAGSPTDTQYF.

The gene calls are TRBV18 and TRBJ1-4; D unclear. From germline, CDR1 is KGHSH and CDR2 LQKENI. CDR3 length equals 15 residues. V lost 3 bases and J lost 3, with 11 bases in between. Here the CDR3 DNA reads TGTGCCAGCTCACCGTTGCCAGGCCCTAATGAAAAACTGTTTTTT. Its protein is CASSPLPGPNEKLFF.

This rearrangement joins TRBV7-9 to TRBJ1-2; D unclear. The V end was cut by 4 bases, the J end by 5 bases, with 11 bases between. The CDR3 spans 13 residues. CDR1 and CDR2 (germline): SEHNR, FQNEAQ (reference sequence). CDR3 nucleotides: TGTGCCAGCAGCTCCGCGGAGGGTTATGGCTACACCTTC. Translated, it gives CASSSAEGYGYTF. The full variable domain, completed using reference TRBV7-9 and TRBJ1-2, is DTGVSQNPRHKITKRGQNVTFRCDPISEHNRLYWYRQTLGQGPEFLTYFQNEAQLEKSRLLSDRFSAERPKGSFSTLEIQRTEQGDSAMYLCASSSAEGYGYTFGSGTRLTVV.

The rearrangement joins TRBV29-1 to TRBJ1-2, with D perhaps TRBD1 (5 bases). The CDR3 runs to 13 residues. Looked up from germline, CDR1 is SQVTM and CDR2 is ANQGSEA. Trimming removed 0 bases at V and 2 bases at J, with 7 bases between. The CDR3 nucleotides are TGCAGCGTTGAAGAGAGACAGAACTATGGCTACACCTTC. Its protein is CSVEERQNYGYTF.

The chain combines TRBV11-3 with TRBJ2-7, with D maybe TRBD1 (5 bases). The germline V gene has CDR1 SGHNT and CDR2 YENEEA. V shed 1 base and J shed 0 bases, with 13 bases lying between them. The CDR3 extends over 16 amino acids. The DNA for the CDR3 is TGTGCCAGCAGCTTAGGGTCGCACAGGAGCTCCTACGAGCAGTACTTC. It encodes CASSLGSHRSSYEQYF.

This clone turned up a few times. The V call is TRBV5-5, the J call TRBJ1-3; a weak D match, TRBD1 (5 bases). V lost 0 bases, J lost 6 bases, and 16 bases lay in between. The CDR3 spans 16 residues. In germline, CDR1 is SGHKS, CDR2 YYEKEE (reference sequence). CDR3 sequence (DNA): TGTGCCAGCAGCTTGGCCGGTGCAGGGTCTCAAAACACCATATATTTT. Its translation: CASSLAGAGSQNTIYF.

J is TRBJ2-3 and V is TRBV11-3, with TRBD2 matching 14 bases. V was pared by 5 bases and J by 7 bases, with 8 bases of the junction left unmatched. The CDR3 is made up of 16 amino acids. From germline, CDR1 is SGHNT and CDR2 YENEEA. CDR3 in amino acids: CASSDRLAGGPNTQYF. CDR3 nucleotide sequence: TGTGCCAGCAGCGACCGACTAGCGGGAGGGCCAAATACGCAGTATTTT. Full variable domain (remainder filled in from reference TRBV11-3 and TRBJ2-3): EAGVVQSPRYKIIEKKQPVAFWCNPISGHNTLYWYLQNLGQGPELLIRYENEEAVDDSQLPKDRFSAERLKGVDSTLKIQPAELGDSAVYLCASSDRLAGGPNTQYFGPGTRLTVL.

The chain recombines TRBV5-1 with TRBJ2-3, with 8 nucleotides matching TRBD2. Losses at the gene ends were 1 base for V and 3 bases for J; bases not matched to a gene: 13. Per the germline V gene, CDR1 is SGHRS and CDR2 is YFSETQ. CDR3 length equals 18 residues. The CDR3 sequence: CASSLTKAGTRGTDTQYF. The DNA of the CDR3 is TGCGCCAGCAGCTTGACGAAAGCCGGGACTAGGGGTACAGATACGCAGTATTTT. Complete variable domain (other parts from reference TRBV5-1 and TRBJ2-3): KAGVTQTPRYLIKTRGQQVTLSCSPISGHRSVSWYQQTPGQGLQFLFEYFSETQRNKGNFPGRFSGRQFSNSRSEMNVSTLELGDSALYLCASSLTKAGTRGTDTQYFGPGTRLTVL.

V usage is TRBV24-1 and J usage is TRBJ2-7, with 8 bases identical to TRBD2. Germline V gene data show CDR1 as KGHDR and CDR2 as SFDVKD. This CDR3 contains 12 residues. After removal of 5 bases from V and 5 bases from J, the junction contained 1 base not matched to a gene. DNA for the CDR3: TGTGCCACCAGTGGTAGCGGGAACGAGCAGTACTTC. This translates into CATSGSGNEQYF.

J is TRBJ2-5 and V is TRBV14; no definite D call. Germline assignment: CDR1 SGHDN and CDR2 FVKESK. The CDR3 covers 12 residues. V was clipped by 0 bases and J by 6 bases, with 5 bases between them. The CDR3 here is CASSQERKTQYF. For the CDR3, the DNA is TGTGCCAGCAGCCAAGAGCGGAAGACCCAGTACTTC.

J is TRBJ1-1 and V is TRBV24-1, with D possibly TRBD1 on 5 matching bases. V dropped 1 base and J dropped 5 bases, with 7 bases sitting between them. The CDR3 sequence is 13 residues long. Germline V gene sequence: CDR1 KGHDR, CDR2 SFDVKD. The CDR3 protein is CATSDFAGTEAFF. CDR3 coding DNA: TGTGCCACCAGTGATTTCGCAGGGACTGAAGCTTTCTTT.

The chain carries TRBV19 and TRBJ1-5, with D tentatively TRBD1 (5 bases). The germline V gene encodes CDR1 LNHDA and CDR2 SQIVND (reference sequence). The CDR3 length is 15 residues. V lost 2 bases, J lost 6 bases, and 14 bases lay in between. CDR3 sequence (DNA): TGTGCCAGTAGTATATTCGGGCAGGGTGGTCAGCCCCAGCATTTT. Its protein is CASSIFGQGGQPQHF.

The rearrangement links TRBV18 to TRBJ2-7; D not resolved. CDR1 is KGHSH, CDR2 LQKENI, per germline. Trimming pared 8 bases from V and 0 bases from J, leaving 14 bases between. The CDR3 has 14 residues. CDR3 coding DNA: TGTGCCAGCACGCTTGACTCCTCCTCCTACGAGCAGTACTTC. Its translation: CASTLDSSSYEQYF.

In nucleotides, the CDR3 is TGCGCCAGCAGCTCGACGACAGGGGGCCACTCCTACGAGCAGTACTTC. Translating it yields CASSSTTGGHSYEQYF. This rearrangement joins TRBV5-1 to TRBJ2-7; 10 nucleotides line up with TRBD1. CDR3 length: 16 amino acids. V lost 3 bases to trimming and J lost 0 bases; unmatched junction nucleotides: 6. CDR1 and CDR2 (germline): SGHRS, YFSETQ.

The chain links TRBV10-2 to TRBJ2-5, with 13 bases lining up with TRBD2. Germline loops: CDR1 WSHSY, CDR2 SAAADI. This CDR3 contains 17 residues. The V and J ends lost 6 bases and 2 bases, in that order; junction bases with no gene match: 9. CDR3 nucleotide sequence: TGCGCCAGCAGGAAATCGGGGACTAGCGGGACTCAAGAGACCCAGTACTTC. It encodes CASRKSGTSGTQETQYF.

This clone was detected once. The genes are TRBV24-1 and TRBJ2-1, with 9 bases lining up with TRBD2. The CDR3 runs 17 residues. Per the germline V gene, CDR1 is KGHDR and CDR2 is SFDVKD. V was clipped by 2 bases and J by 9 bases; unmatched bases: 13. The CDR3 sequence: CATSDSLAGGPFSEQFF. CDR3 nucleotide sequence: TGTGCCACCAGTGATTCGTTGGCGGGAGGGCCTTTTAGTGAGCAGTTCTTC.

The rearrangement links TRBV10-2 to TRBJ2-2; tentative D call: TRBD2 (6 bases). Deletions cut 5 bases from V and 1 base from J, with 8 bases between. The CDR3 contains 14 residues. CDR1 is WSHSY and CDR2 is SAAADI in the germline V gene. DNA for the CDR3: TGCGCCAGCAGTCGGCGGGAGAACACCGGGGAGCTGTTTTTT. It specifies CASSRRENTGELFF.

This chain uses TRBV7-9 with TRBJ1-1; 11 bases are shared with TRBD1. V was clipped by 4 bases and J by 7 bases; unmatched bases: 2. This CDR3 has 13 residues. Germline-derived CDR1 and CDR2 are SEHNR and FQNEAQ (reference sequence). The CDR3 bases are TGTGCCAGCAGCTCGGGGACAGGGGGTGAAGCTTTCTTT. Amino acid sequence: CASSSGTGGEAFF.

The chain links TRBV7-2 to TRBJ2-3; 11 bases line up with TRBD2. The CDR3 runs 15 residues. With 2 bases clipped from V and 6 bases from J, the junction kept 4 bases outside the gene matches. Germline values: CDR1 SGHTA, CDR2 FQGNSA. CDR3 amino acids: CASSLNVAGGDTQYF. CDR3 coding DNA: TGTGCCAGCAGCTTAAACGTAGCGGGGGGGGATACGCAGTATTTT.

For the CDR3, the DNA is TGTGCCAGCAGTGAAAGCGGTCTCGGGGCCGGGGAGCTGTTTTTT. Its translation: CASSESGLGAGELFF. The chain uses TRBV25-1 and TRBJ2-2; tentative D call: TRBD2 (5 bases). V was trimmed by 2 bases and J by 6 bases, leaving 13 bases between them. The CDR3 is 15 residues long. The germline V gene encodes CDR1 MGHDK and CDR2 SYGVNS.

The rearrangement links TRBV5-1 to TRBJ2-3, with 7 bases matching TRBD2. V lost 1 base and J lost 9; bases outside the gene matches: 14. Germline values: CDR1 SGHRS, CDR2 YFSETQ. CDR3 length equals 16 residues. CDR3 nucleotides: TGCGCCAGCAGCTTGCATGGCGGGGGTCAGTGGGGGACGCAGTATTTT. Translation: CASSLHGGGQWGTQYF.

This clone was recorded only once. The rearrangement links TRBV5-4 to TRBJ2-5, with TRBD1 identical over 12 bases. The CDR3 is made up of 17 amino acids. The junction had 12 bases not matched to a gene; V was cut back by 4 bases and J by 5 bases. Germline V gives CDR1 SGHNT, CDR2 YYREEE (reference sequence). In DNA, the CDR3 is TGTGCCAGCAGCCCGGGGGGGACAGGGGGCCTTTGGGAGACCCAGTACTTC. This translates into CASSPGGTGGLWETQYF.

The chain has TRBV5-5 and TRBJ1-2; the D gene is possibly TRBD1 (5 bases). The V and J ends lost 7 bases and 5 bases respectively, with 12 bases between them. Germline lookup yields CDR1 SGHKS and CDR2 YYEKEE (reference sequence). CDR3 length: 12 residues. The CDR3 sequence is CASEQDGYGYTF. Written as DNA, the CDR3 is TGTGCCAGCGAACAGGACGGGTATGGCTACACCTTC.

The genes are TRBV27 and TRBJ1-2, with D possibly being TRBD1 (6 bases). V gave up 4 bases and J gave up 4 bases, with 13 bases separating them. The CDR3 consists of 14 residues. Per the germline V gene, CDR1 is MNHEY and CDR2 is SMNVEV (reference sequence). CDR3 loop: CASSSRRQAYGYTF. Written as DNA, the CDR3 is TGTGCCAGCAGTTCCCGACGACAGGCCTATGGCTACACCTTC.